This is a list of T cell receptor beta chains from one sample in a study of T cell repertoires in cytomegalovirus infection. Using its own MiXCR run on the reads, TCRdb lists one record per CDR3 protein. Counted here are around 350,000 distinct CDR3 sequences, about a sixth occurring once; the ten biggest clones make up 8.5% to 10%. Sequences were obtained from PBMCs. The receptors here all came from a human donor in good health (CMV status not recorded). Some clones in this sample may be carry-over from other donors' samples. The CDR3 runs from the conserved cysteine through the conserved F or W. A D gene is named only where the DNA matches it firmly. Clone size appears in some rows only: once, few, many, or a class for an expanded clone.

few TRBD1 TRBJ1-1 TRBV2 TGTGCCAGCACCAGGGACAGGGTGAACACTGAAGCTTTCTTT CASTRDRVNTEAFF
- - TRBJ2-5 TRBV18 TGTGCCAGCTCACCGCCGAAGAAGACCCAGTACTTC CASSPPKKTQYF
- - TRBJ1-6 TRBV27 TGTGCCAGCAGTTTCCCCGCAGGGGTTGGGAATTCACCCCTCCACTTT CASSFPAGVGNSPLHF
- - TRBJ2-5 TRBV20-1 TGCAGTGCTAGAGATATGGAGGAGGGAGAGACCCAGTACTTC CSARDMEEGETQYF
- - TRBJ1-5 TRBV18 TGTGCCAGCTCCCAGTCAGTGGGCAATCAGCCCCAGCATTTT CASSQSVGNQPQHF
many - TRBJ2-7 TRBV6-2/TRBV6-3 TGTGCCAGCAGTTACCCGTCCTCGGGTTCCTACGAGCAGTACTTC CASSYPSSGSYEQYF
few - TRBJ2-3 TRBV28 TGTGCCAGCACAACTATCCAGGCGCGCACAGATACGCAGTATTTT CASTTIQARTDTQYF
- - TRBJ1-3 TRBV12-3/TRBV12-4 TGTGCCAGCAGTTTAATTGGAGGGCTCTCTGGAAACACCATATATTTT CASSLIGGLSGNTIYF
- - TRBJ1-5 TRBV7-9 TGTGCCAGCAGCTTAGCGATGGGAAGCAATCAGCCCCAGCATTTT CASSLAMGSNQPQHF
- - TRBJ2-5 TRBV20-1 TGCAGTGGCCGGGATAATTTTGTTACAAGGCGGGAGACCCAGTACTTC CSGRDNFVTRRETQYF
few - TRBJ1-4 TRBV12-3/TRBV12-4 TGTGCCAGCAGTTTAGGACAGGTCGGTGAAAAACTGTTTTTT CASSLGQVGEKLFF
few - TRBJ1-6 TRBV20-1 TGCAGTGCTAGCCGCACAGGGAACGAGGGCTCACCCCTCCACTTT CSASRTGNEGSPLHF
- - TRBJ1-1 TRBV7-6 TGTGCCAGCAGCTTAGGGACCGGCAGTCAAGCTTTCTTT CASSLGTGSQAFF
- - TRBJ1-5 TRBV2 TGTGCCAGCAGTGAGTTGAGAGTCGGATGGGGTTTTAGTCAGCCCCAGCATTTT CASSELRVGWGFSQPQHF
many TRBD1 TRBJ1-1 TRBV7-2 TGTGCCAGCAGCTCTCGGACAGGGGCTAACACTGAAGCTTTCTTT CASSSRTGANTEAFF
many - TRBJ2-7 TRBV7-7 TGTGCCAGCAGCCCCCGGGACACCTTCCTTGAGCAGTACTTC CASSPRDTFLEQYF
many - TRBJ2-5 TRBV20-1 TGCAGTGCCCGTAAGTTAACCGGCGGCCCGACAAGACAAGAGACCCAGTACTTC CSARKLTGGPTRQETQYF
many - TRBJ1-2 TRBV27 TGTGCCAGCAGGGGGTCGGGGCTAGATAACTATGGCTACACCTTC CASRGSGLDNYGYTF
few TRBD2 TRBJ2-1 TRBV6-2/TRBV6-3 TGTGCCACCTGGGGACTAGCGGGAGACATGGGTGAGCAGTTCTTC CATWGLAGDMGEQFF
many TRBD2 TRBJ2-7 TRBV7-9 TGTGCCAGCAGCCCATCTAGCGGGAGAGGCGAGCAGTACTTC CASSPSSGRGEQYF
- - TRBJ2-1 TRBV10-3 TGTGCCATCAGTGGGACAGCAGGGAATGAGCAGTTCTTC CAISGTAGNEQFF
few - TRBJ1-1 TRBV19 TGTGCCAGTAGTATGAAGAGAGGGACTGAAGCTTTCTTT CASSMKRGTEAFF
few - TRBJ2-5 TRBV7-9 TGTGCCAGCAGCTCGATCCAGGTTACCGAGACCCAGTACTTC CASSSIQVTETQYF
many - TRBJ2-5 TRBV7-2 TGTGCCAGCAGCTTAGGTCCGGCACAAGAGACCCAGTACTTC CASSLGPAQETQYF
few - TRBJ1-4 TRBV7-6 TGTGCCAGCAGCTTAGGAGGGAGAAAACTGTTTTTT CASSLGGRKLFF
many - TRBJ2-3 TRBV7-2 TGTGCCAGCAGCTTAGGTCCTCCCCCCCAAGATACGCAGTATTTT CASSLGPPPQDTQYF
many - TRBJ1-4 TRBV14 TGTGCCAGCAGCCAAGGATCGGCAGATGAAAAACTGTTTTTT CASSQGSADEKLFF
- TRBD1 TRBJ1-4 TRBV7-2 TGTGCCAGCAGCGACAGGGGCTATGCAAATGAAAAACTGTTTTTT CASSDRGYANEKLFF
- - TRBJ2-7 TRBV7-9 TGTGCCAGCAGCGCCGTCGGGAGCTCCTACGAGCAGTACTTC CASSAVGSSYEQYF
many - TRBJ1-2 TRBV7-2 TGTGCCAGCAGCTTTGGCTCGCTCTATGGCTACACCTTC CASSFGSLYGYTF
many - TRBJ2-2 TRBV12-3/TRBV12-4 TGTGCCAGCAGTTTCGACTTCGCGAACACCGGGGAGCTGTTTTTT CASSFDFANTGELFF
- - TRBJ2-1 TRBV29-1 TGCAGCGTTGAACGTGACACCGAAGATGAGCAGTTCTTC CSVERDTEDEQFF